What follows are 23 T cell receptor beta chains derived from one specimen sequenced in a study of T cell responses to AZD1222 COVID-19 vaccine. Clones were read by immunoSEQ multiplex PCR, and TCRdb kept only the in-frame ones, dropping some. The sample shows about 80,000 clones, 70% to 90% of them seen only once. The material sequenced was peripheral blood, taken 28 days after the second AZD1222 dose. Source of these receptors: an adult who received the AZD1222 COVID-19 vaccine.

This clone was observed a single time. This rearrangement joins TRBV10-1 to TRBJ2-2; maybe TRBD2 (6 bases). V was shortened by 3 bases and J by 1 base, with 6 bases between the two germline ends. The CDR3 sequence is 14 residues long. Germline V gives CDR1 WNHNN, CDR2 SYGVQD (reference sequence). CDR3 nucleotide sequence: TGCGCCAGCAGTGACGGGGGGAACACCGGGGAGCTGTTTTTT. This encodes CASSDGGNTGELFF.

The rearrangement uses TRBV5-1 and TRBJ2-1; D gene uncertain. Trimming shortened V by 5 bases and J by 4 bases, and 4 bases separated the two germline ends. This CDR3 spans 11 amino acids. Per germline, CDR1 SGHRS and CDR2 YFSETQ. CDR3 sequence: CASRGYNEQFF. CDR3 sequence (DNA): TGCGCCAGCAGAGGGTACAATGAGCAGTTCTTC.

The V and J genes are TRBV7-2 and TRBJ1-5; maybe TRBD1 (6 bases). The germline CDR1 and CDR2 sequences are SGHTA and FQGNSA. CDR3 length: 16 residues. Trimming took 5 bases from V and 6 from J, leaving 20 bases between them. The CDR3 loop reads CASSKLGGATTQPQHF. The CDR3, as DNA: TGTGCCAGCAGCAAGCTGGGGGGGGCGACCACTCAGCCCCAGCATTTT.

This clone was picked up one time. The chain combines TRBV7-3 with TRBJ2-5; no clear D. The V gene lost 5 bases and the J gene lost 1 base, with 8 bases spanning the gap. The CDR3 contains 13 residues. Germline V gives CDR1 SGHTA, CDR2 FQGTGA. The CDR3 protein is CASSVLPQETQYF. The CDR3 nucleotides read TGTGCCAGCAGCGTACTGCCCCAAGAGACCCAGTACTTC.

J is TRBJ2-7 and V is TRBV6-5, with D possibly being TRBD1 (6 bases). Germline V gene sequence: CDR1 MNHEY, CDR2 SVGAGI. V lost 5 bases and J lost 1, with 15 bases in between. CDR3 length equals 15 residues. The CDR3 DNA reads as TGTGCCAGCAGTCTCGGACAGCCAAGATCCTACGAGCAGTACTTC. Translated, it gives CASSLGQPRSYEQYF.

The sample holds one count of this clone. The chain combines TRBV2 with TRBJ2-5; 9 bases agree with TRBD1. V lost 5 bases to trimming and J lost 5 bases; unmatched junction nucleotides: 6. Germline CDR1 reads SNHLY; CDR2 reads FYNNEI. The CDR3 is 14 residues long. The CDR3 is CASSWDREEETQYF. The CDR3 DNA sequence: TGTGCCAGCAGTTGGGACAGGGAGGAGGAGACCCAGTACTTC. Complete variable domain (other parts from reference TRBV2 and TRBJ2-5): EPEVTQTPSHQVTQMGQEVILRCVPISNHLYFYWYRQILGQKVEFLVSFYNNEISEKSEIFDDQFSVERPDGSNFTLKIRSTKLEDSAMYFCASSWDREEETQYFGPGTRLLVL.

J is TRBJ2-5 and V is TRBV11-2; tentatively, D is TRBD2 (6 bases). Germline values: CDR1 SGHAT, CDR2 FQNNGV. Trimming left V 6 bases short and J 5 bases short, with 13 bases between. The CDR3 has 13 amino acids. CDR3 coding DNA: TGTGCCAGCAGGCCGCGGGGCGCGGAGACCCAGTACTTC. It codes for CASRPRGAETQYF.

The chain combines TRBV10-1 with TRBJ2-1; no clear D gene. Trimming shortened V by 3 bases and J by 7 bases, and 16 bases separated the two germline ends. The CDR3 has 15 residues. The germline V gene has CDR1 WNHNN and CDR2 SYGVQD (reference sequence). CDR3 sequence reads: CASSEGGISFNEQFF. In DNA, the CDR3 is TGCGCCAGCAGTGAAGGTGGGATTTCCTTTAATGAGCAGTTCTTC.

The V and J genes are TRBV5-1 and TRBJ1-1, with TRBD1 identical over 8 bases. Germline CDR1 reads SGHRS; CDR2 reads YFSETQ. J gave up 4 bases and V 3 bases, and 5 bases lay outside the gene matches. The CDR3 is made up of 14 amino acids. The CDR3 region has the DNA TGCGCCAGCAGCTCAGGACAGGGTGGCACTGAAGCTTTCTTT. It encodes CASSSGQGGTEAFF.

This chain joins TRBV3-1 (or the pseudogene TRBV3-2) and TRBJ1-1; 7 nucleotides line up with TRBD1. Germline CDR1 LGHDT, CDR2 YNNKEL (reference sequence). The CDR3 is 12 residues long. The trim removed 3 bases at V and 10 bases at J, leaving 5 bases unmatched. The CDR3 sequence: CASSHGQAVAFF. The CDR3 DNA reads TGTGCCAGCAGCCACGGACAGGCGGTAGCTTTCTTT.

The gene calls are TRBV19 and TRBJ2-1, with unresolved D. Germline CDR1 reads LNHDA; CDR2 reads SQIVND (reference sequence). V lost 10 bases to trimming and J lost 4 bases, with 17 bases between them. The CDR3 has 14 amino acids. For the CDR3, the DNA is TGTGCCACTCAAGGCGGCTTGACTTACAATGAGCAGTTCTTC. It codes for CATQGGLTYNEQFF.

The rearrangement uses TRBV2 and TRBJ1-1; D ambiguous. Trimming left V 10 bases short and J 0 bases short, with 15 bases between. Germline CDR1 is SNHLY and CDR2 is FYNNEI. This CDR3 comprises 14 residues. The DNA for the CDR3 is TGTGCCACTCTCCCCAGGATAGTGAACACTGAAGCTTTCTTT. It is translated as CATLPRIVNTEAFF.

The V and J genes are TRBV6-5 and TRBJ2-1; 7 bases are a match to TRBD2. Looked up from germline, CDR1 is MNHEY and CDR2 is SVGAGI. After removal of 0 bases from V and 7 bases from J, the junction contained 3 bases not matched to a gene. The CDR3 length is 14 residues. CDR3 region: CASSYSGGGNEQFF. The CDR3 region has the DNA TGTGCCAGCAGTTACTCTGGGGGGGGGAATGAGCAGTTCTTC.

The rearrangement joins TRBV19 to TRBJ1-2, with a possible D match to TRBD1 (5 bases). This CDR3 comprises 12 residues. Per germline, CDR1 LNHDA and CDR2 SQIVND (reference sequence). The V and J ends lost 7 bases and 8 bases respectively, with 14 bases between them. The CDR3 spells CASTRDFGGYTF. CDR3 nucleotides: TGTGCCAGTACCAGGGACTTCGGAGGCTACACCTTC.

The rearrangement uses TRBV7-2 and TRBJ1-2; unclear D gene. V gave up 3 bases and J gave up 4 bases, with 9 bases separating them. The CDR3 extends over 13 amino acids. Germline values: CDR1 SGHTA, CDR2 FQGNSA. The CDR3 here is CASSLGSAYGYTF. The CDR3 DNA follows: TGTGCCAGCAGCTTGGGATCTGCCTATGGCTACACCTTC.

The chain is built from TRBV9 and TRBJ1-3; tentatively, D is TRBD1 (5 bases). CDR1 and CDR2 from the germline V gene are SGDLS and YYNGEE. This CDR3 has 15 amino acids. V lost 4 bases, J lost 1 base, and 12 bases lay in between. CDR3 coding DNA: TGTGCCAGCAGCCCAGCGGGGGTTTCTGGAAACACCATATATTTT. Its translation is CASSPAGVSGNTIYF.

V gene TRBV30 combines with J gene TRBJ1-2, with D perhaps TRBD1 (5 bases). V lost 3 bases and J lost 2, with 16 bases in between. The CDR3 extends over 15 amino acids. Germline V gives CDR1 GTSNPN, CDR2 SVGIG (reference sequence). This CDR3 reads CAWRFQGAGNYGYTF. CDR3 nucleotides: TGTGCCTGGAGGTTCCAGGGCGCGGGGAACTATGGCTACACCTTC.

The chain employs TRBV6-5 and TRBJ1-3; D gene ambiguous. CDR1 is MNHEY, CDR2 SVGAGI, per germline. CDR3 size: 14 residues. V gave up 6 bases and J gave up 0 bases, with 9 bases separating them. CDR3: CASRETHSGNTIYF. The CDR3 DNA reads as TGTGCCAGCAGGGAGACTCACTCTGGAAACACCATATATTTT.

The genes are TRBV30 and TRBJ1-4, with 7 bases identical to TRBD1. With 2 bases clipped from V and 8 bases from J, the junction kept 11 bases outside the gene matches. The germline gives CDR1 GTSNPN, CDR2 SVGIG (reference sequence). The CDR3 covers 15 residues. The CDR3 bases are TGTGCCTGGAGTCCGAATACAGGGGTTGGGGAAAAACTGTTTTTT. It yields the protein CAWSPNTGVGEKLFF.

This clone showed up just a few times. The chain carries TRBV19 and TRBJ1-5; the match to TRBD1 covers 7 bases. The junction had 2 bases not matched to a gene; V was cut back by 5 bases and J by 4 bases. Per the germline V gene, CDR1 is LNHDA and CDR2 is SQIVND (reference sequence). This CDR3 comprises 13 residues. This CDR3 reads CASSQTGNQPQHF. The CDR3 coding sequence is TGTGCCAGTAGTCAGACAGGGAATCAGCCCCAGCATTTT. The complete variable domain, with remaining parts taken from reference TRBV19 and TRBJ1-5, reads DGGITQSPKYLFRKEGQNVTLSCEQNLNHDAMYWYRQDPGQGLRLIYYSQIVNDFQKGDIAEGYSVSREKKESFPLTVTSAQKNPTAFYLCASSQTGNQPQHFGDGTRLSIL.

This chain links TRBV4-2 with TRBJ2-7, with D perhaps assigned TRBD1 or TRBD2 (5 bases each). Germline lookup yields CDR1 LGHNA and CDR2 YNFKEQ. The V end lost 0 bases, the J end lost 7 bases, and 13 bases lay between the germline ends. This CDR3 has 14 residues. CDR3 coding DNA: TGTGCCAGCAGCCAAGAAAGGCTAGCAGGGGAGCAGTACTTC. It codes for CASSQERLAGEQYF.

This chain links TRBV7-8 with TRBJ2-7; D is possibly TRBD1 (6 bases). V lost 1 base to trimming and J lost 0 bases, with 10 bases between them. The CDR3 length is 15 residues. In germline, CDR1 is SGHVS, CDR2 FQNEAQ. CDR3 nucleotides: TGTGCCAGCAGCTTAGGGCAGGGGAGCTCCTACGAGCAGTACTTC. It specifies CASSLGQGSSYEQYF.

A single count supports this clone. This chain joins TRBV5-1 and TRBJ2-2; D may be TRBD1 (6 bases). There are 14 residues in the CDR3. The germline V and J ends were trimmed by 0 bases and 4 bases, with 7 bases remaining between them. Looked up from germline, CDR1 is SGHRS and CDR2 is YFSETQ. This CDR3 reads CASSLEQGTGELFF. CDR3 DNA sequence: TGCGCCAGCAGCTTGGAACAGGGCACCGGGGAGCTGTTTTTT.